The next 27 T cell receptor beta chains were all read from a single sample in a study of T-cell reconstitution after alpha-beta-depleted transplantation in children. Preparation of the TCRbeta library involved a method that used unique molecular identifiers. MiXCR, run by TCRdb on the PCR reads, gives a single entry per CDR3 protein. Of around 200,000 distinct CDR3 sequences detected, roughly 10% appear once; the ten largest clones hold about 30%. Source: PBMCs, taken before TCRalphabeta/CD19-depleted stem cell transplant. These receptors came from a child younger than two with acute myeloid leukemia, due to receive a stem cell transplant.

This clonotype has a handful of counts. This rearrangement joins TRBV28 to TRBJ2-2; 9 bases are a match to TRBD2. Germline V gives CDR1 MDHEN, CDR2 SYDVKM. V lost 11 bases and J lost 5; bases outside the gene matches: 9. The CDR3 consists of 14 residues. CDR3 loop: CASVDSGRTGELFF. CDR3 in DNA: TGTGCCTCCGTGGATAGCGGGAGAACCGGGGAGCTGTTTTTT.

Concerning this clonotype itself: A much larger clonotype is one base distant, so this may be a read error. Likely a read error: the CDR3 ends without its conserved phenylalanine or tryptophan. J is TRBJ2-6 and V is TRBV12-3 or TRBV12-4; D is ambiguous. Trimming left V 3 bases short and J 2 bases short, with 5 bases between. The CDR3 length is 14 residues. CDR3 DNA: TGTGCCAGCAGTTTTGGGCCTGGGGCCAACGTCCTGACTCTC. Its translation: CASSFGPGANVLTL.

This clonotype was observed many times. This sequence joins TRBV20-1 and TRBJ2-1; 7 nucleotides line up with TRBD2. Looked up from germline, CDR1 is DFQATT and CDR2 is SNEGSKA (reference sequence). With 0 bases clipped from V and 5 bases from J, the junction kept 10 bases outside the gene matches. This CDR3 comprises 16 residues. As DNA, the CDR3 is TGCAGTGCTAGAGATGAGTACGCGGGAGTGGACAATGAGCAGTTCTTC. Translating it yields CSARDEYAGVDNEQFF.

This clonotype was observed many times. This chain uses TRBV3-1 with TRBJ2-1; TRBD2 agrees at 8 bases. The CDR3 length is 14 residues. Unmatched junction bases numbered 8, after V lost 4 bases and J lost 9 bases. Germline assignment: CDR1 LGHDT and CDR2 YNNKEL (reference sequence). The CDR3 is CASSPPGLVVEQFF. The CDR3 bases are TGTGCCAGCAGCCCGCCGGGACTAGTTGTTGAGCAGTTCTTC.

This clonotype was observed many times. The rearrangement links TRBV5-6 to TRBJ1-2; no clear D gene. The CDR3 has 17 amino acids. The germline CDR1 and CDR2 sequences are SGHDT and YYEEEE. V was pared by 0 bases and J by 4 bases, with 19 bases between. CDR3 region: CASSLGPEGTPSYGYTF. The CDR3 region has the DNA TGTGCCAGCAGCTTGGGGCCTGAGGGCACCCCATCCTATGGCTACACCTTC.

This clonotype has ten or more counts. This chain uses TRBV12-3 or TRBV12-4 with TRBJ2-1; D is uncertain. Trimming removed 3 bases at V and 3 bases at J, with 9 bases between. The CDR3 has 14 residues. The CDR3 reads CASSFSTDYNEQFF. The CDR3 DNA follows: TGTGCCAGCAGTTTTAGTACGGACTACAATGAGCAGTTCTTC.

The chain recombines TRBV5-1 with TRBJ2-1, with D perhaps TRBD2 (6 bases). Germline assignment: CDR1 SGHRS and CDR2 YFSETQ. V lost 4 bases to trimming and J lost 0 bases, with 20 bases between them. The CDR3 length is 18 residues. The DNA of the CDR3 is TGCGCCAGCAGCGGAACCCTCCTAGCGTCTAGCTCCTACAATGAGCAGTTCTTC. As protein: CASSGTLLASSSYNEQFF.

This clonotype has a count of ten or more. DNA for the CDR3: TGTGCCAGCAGCCAAGGAGTTTCAGATACGCAGTATTTT. As protein: CASSQGVSDTQYF. The rearrangement joins TRBV4-2 to TRBJ2-3; D is undetermined. The germline V gene encodes CDR1 LGHNA and CDR2 YNFKEQ. CDR3 length: 13 residues. V lost 1 base, J lost 4 bases, and 6 bases lay in between.

This clonotype was counted ten times or more. CDR3 in amino acids: CASSTEQGYEQYF. CDR3 nucleotide sequence: TGTGCCAGTAGTACGGAACAGGGTTACGAGCAGTACTTC. The rearrangement joins TRBV19 to TRBJ2-7, with TRBD1 as a possible D gene (6 bases). The V end was cut by 4 bases, the J end by 4 bases, with 11 bases between. Germline V gives CDR1 LNHDA, CDR2 SQIVND (reference sequence). The CDR3 spans 13 residues. The whole variable domain, filled in from reference TRBV19 and TRBJ2-7, reads DGGITQSPKYLFRKEGQNVTLSCEQNLNHDAMYWYRQDPGQGLRLIYYSQIVNDFQKGDIAEGYSVSREKKESFPLTVTSAQKNPTAFYLCASSTEQGYEQYFGPGTRLTVT.

Turning to this clonotype: A much larger clone sits a single nucleotide away, making a read error possible. Written as DNA, the CDR3 is TGTGTCAGCCGGATCGGCGGGGGGCCATACAATGAGCAGTTCTTC. Translating it yields CVSRIGGGPYNEQFF. V usage is TRBV2 and J usage is TRBJ2-1, with 8 bases aligning to TRBD2. The germline CDR1 and CDR2 sequences are SNHLY and FYNNEI. The CDR3 is 15 residues long.

This clonotype has a count of ten or more. The rearrangement uses TRBV12-3 or TRBV12-4 and TRBJ1-5; the D is unclear. The CDR3 loop spans 13 amino acids. With 11 bases removed from V and 5 bases from J, the gap between germline ends came to 16 bases. CDR3: CASRVSDYQPQHF. As DNA, the CDR3 is TGTGCCTCTCGGGTTTCGGATTATCAGCCCCAGCATTTT.

This clonotype was picked up many times. This chain connects TRBV7-2 to TRBJ1-3, with 7 bases aligning to TRBD1. Per the germline V gene, CDR1 is SGHTA and CDR2 is FQGNSA. V trimming: 2 bases; J trimming: 2 bases; junction bases outside the gene matches: 3. The CDR3 consists of 15 residues. Written as DNA, the CDR3 is TGTGCCAGCAGCTTAACAGGGGCCCCTGGAAACACCATATATTTT. This encodes CASSLTGAPGNTIYF.

This clonotype was observed many times. The chain uses TRBV20-1 and TRBJ2-7, with 10 positions matching TRBD1. V shed 3 bases and J 6 bases; nucleotides not matched to a gene: 2. This CDR3 has 12 amino acids. The V gene's germline CDR1 is DFQATT and CDR2 SNEGSKA (reference sequence). The CDR3 bases are TGCAGTGCTAGGGGGACAGGGGTCGAGCAGTACTTC. Translation: CSARGTGVEQYF.

Many counts were recorded for this clonotype. The chain recombines TRBV5-1 with TRBJ2-5, with 10 bases aligning to TRBD2. This CDR3 region has 15 residues. The germline V gene has CDR1 SGHRS and CDR2 YFSETQ. Losses at the gene ends were 2 bases for V and 2 bases for J; bases not matched to a gene: 3. CDR3 in DNA: TGCGCCAGCAGCTTTCTAGCGGGGGTACAAGAGACCCAGTACTTC. It codes for CASSFLAGVQETQYF.

There are many counts of this clonotype. The rearrangement joins TRBV20-1 to TRBJ2-7; TRBD2 matches at 9 bases. This CDR3 region has 14 residues. Looked up from germline, CDR1 is DFQATT and CDR2 is SNEGSKA (reference sequence). The V segment lost 5 bases and the J segment 2 bases; nucleotides outside the gene matches: 7. CDR3 residues: CSAAGTSLPYEQYF. Here the CDR3 DNA reads TGCAGTGCTGCCGGGACTAGCCTACCCTACGAGCAGTACTTC.

This clonotype was seen only a few times. CDR3 sequence: CSVAGQGGEPQHF. The CDR3 nucleotides read TGCAGCGTTGCGGGACAGGGGGGAGAGCCCCAGCATTTT. This chain links TRBV29-1 with TRBJ1-5, with TRBD1 identical over 11 bases. CDR1 is SQVTM, CDR2 ANQGSEA, per germline. This CDR3 has 13 residues. V shed 4 bases, J shed 8 bases, and the junction held 4 bases outside the gene matches.

The table lists this clonotype with many counts. This sequence joins TRBV7-8 and TRBJ2-5, with a tentative D call TRBD1 (5 bases). The CDR3 has 16 amino acids. Germline-derived CDR1 and CDR2 are SGHVS and FQNEAQ. Trimming took off 0 bases at V and 2 bases at J, with 13 bases between the two ends. This CDR3 reads CASSLAARGLQETQYF. DNA for the CDR3: TGTGCCAGCAGCTTAGCGGCTAGGGGCTTACAAGAGACCCAGTACTTC.

This clonotype has ten or more counts. The rearrangement joins TRBV30 to TRBJ1-2; TRBD1 might be the D (6 bases). The CDR3 runs to 11 residues. In germline, CDR1 is GTSNPN, CDR2 SVGIG (reference sequence). V was shortened by 5 bases and J by 5 bases, with 9 bases between the two germline ends. In DNA form, the CDR3 reads TGTGCCTGGGATGGACAGTATGGCTACACCTTC. It is translated as CAWDGQYGYTF.

The rearrangement links TRBV23-1 to TRBJ2-5; TRBD2 agrees at 10 bases. TRBV23-1 is assigned to the ORF class and has an uncertain function. The V gene end was trimmed by 2 bases and the J gene end by 4 bases; junction bases not matched to a gene: 13. This CDR3 region has 18 residues. The CDR3 DNA reads TGCGCCAGCAGTCAAGCATCTTCCTCTAGCGGGAGAATAGAGACCCAGTACTTC. Protein product: CASSQASSSSGRIETQYF.

This clonotype appeared many times. The CDR3 is CASSLGLAGGITGELFF. CDR3 coding DNA: TGTGCCAGCAGCCTCGGACTAGCGGGAGGGATCACCGGGGAGCTGTTTTTT. The genes are TRBV6-1 and TRBJ2-2, with 15 bases fitting TRBD2. Germline V CDR1 and CDR2: MNHNS, SASEGT. The CDR3 spans 17 residues. V shed 6 bases and J 4 bases; nucleotides not matched to a gene: 6.

This clonotype has ten or more counts. The chain combines TRBV28 with TRBJ2-3, with a possible D match to TRBD2 (5 bases). Germline CDR1 and CDR2: MDHEN and SYDVKM. The CDR3 has 15 residues. Trimming took 3 bases from V and 0 from J, leaving 10 bases between them. The CDR3 region has the DNA TGTGCCAGCAGTTTTGGCGGGCCAAGCACAGATACGCAGTATTTT. Translation: CASSFGGPSTDTQYF.

This clonotype was seen repeatedly, ten times or more. The chain combines TRBV20-1 with TRBJ2-1; 8 bases match TRBD1. V gave up 0 bases and J gave up 3 bases; unmatched junction bases: 1. Germline V gene data show CDR1 as DFQATT and CDR2 as SNEGSKA (reference sequence). The CDR3 runs 14 residues. The chain's CDR3 is CSARDRGHYNEQFF. The CDR3 nucleotides are TGCAGTGCTAGAGACAGGGGGCACTACAATGAGCAGTTCTTC.

With respect to this clonotype: It may be a read error: a sequence one base away is much more abundant. V is TRBV12-3 or TRBV12-4 and J is TRBJ1-2, with D uncertain. CDR3 length: 14 amino acids. CDR3 amino acids: CASTTLTVGYGYPF. DNA of the CDR3: TGTGCCAGCACCACTTTAACGGTGGGTTATGGCTACCCCTTC.

This clonotype has ten or more counts. This chain connects TRBV10-3 to TRBJ2-1, with TRBD2 matching 8 bases. J gave up 2 bases and V 0 bases, and 0 bases lay outside the gene matches. Per the germline V gene, CDR1 is ENHRY and CDR2 is SYGVKD. CDR3 length equals 15 residues. For the CDR3, the DNA is TGTGCCATCAGTGAGTCAGCGGGAGCCTACAATGAGCAGTTCTTC. Its protein product is CAISESAGAYNEQFF.

Details on this clonotype: Given a much more abundant clone one base away, this may be a read error. The chain has TRBV11-2 and TRBJ1-2; the D gene is possibly TRBD1 (5 bases). Germline CDR1 is SGHAT and CDR2 is FQNNGV. This CDR3 region has 14 residues. This CDR3 is CASRPNTGYYGHTF. CDR3 sequence (DNA): TGTGCCAGCAGACCCAACACAGGTTACTATGGCCACACCTTC.

This clonotype was seen ten or more times. V gene TRBV20-1 combines with J gene TRBJ2-4, with D possibly TRBD1 on 5 matching bases. The CDR3 is 13 amino acids. The germline V gene encodes CDR1 DFQATT and CDR2 SNEGSKA (reference sequence). Trimming pared 5 bases from V and 0 bases from J, leaving 8 bases between. CDR3 DNA: TGCAGTGCTCTGGACATAGCCAAAAACATTCAGTACTTC. It is translated as CSALDIAKNIQYF.

This clonotype has a count of ten or more. The V gene is TRBV5-1, the J gene TRBJ2-1, with a weak D call TRBD2 (6 bases). The V end was cut by 0 bases, the J end by 3 bases, with 10 bases between. The CDR3 sequence is 15 residues long. Germline V lookup: CDR1 SGHRS, CDR2 YFSETQ. In DNA form, the CDR3 reads TGCGCCAGCAGCTTGGGCGGGAATGACTACAATGAGCAGTTCTTC. This gives the protein CASSLGGNDYNEQFF. Combining the CDR3 with reference TRBV5-1 and TRBJ2-1 gives the whole variable domain KAGVTQTPRYLIKTRGQQVTLSCSPISGHRSVSWYQQTPGQGLQFLFEYFSETQRNKGNFPGRFSGRQFSNSRSEMNVSTLELGDSALYLCASSLGGNDYNEQFFGPGTRLTVL.